The rows below give T cell receptor beta chains drawn from one sample of a study of CD8 T cells in Susac syndrome. TCRdb re-called the immunoSEQ multiplex PCR reads with MiXCR, one entry per CDR3 protein. The table lists about 210,000 distinct CDR3 sequences, 95% of them singletons, with 0.085% to 0.095% in the top ten. Sequencing was carried out using CD4+ T cells from PBMCs. The source is a human donor with multiple sclerosis. CDR3s include the opening cysteine and the closing phenylalanine or tryptophan.

j_call v_call cdr3_aa
TRBJ2-2 TRBV4-1 CASSQPFGGGPTGELFF
TRBJ1-2 TRBV9 CASSVAMAGHGYTF
TRBJ2-1 TRBV25-1 CASSGRNEQFF
TRBJ2-6 TRBV27 CASSFNSGANVLTF
TRBJ1-5 TRBV19 CASRRARAPYQPQHF
TRBJ2-3 TRBV29-1 CSGRSRGRADTQYF
TRBJ2-1 TRBV27 CASSQTEEQFF
TRBJ2-1 TRBV5-4 CASSLMGPASEQFF
TRBJ2-1 TRBV20-1 CSARDAIKSSYNEQFF
TRBJ1-1 TRBV27 CASSSMGTGLVGTEAFF
TRBJ1-2 TRBV30 CAWSIRGRGAGYTF
TRBJ2-7 TRBV25-1 CATERGSSYEQYF
TRBJ2-1 TRBV5-6 CASSLVPEEPEQFF
TRBJ2-5 TRBV20-1 CSERGIMEQETQYF
TRBJ2-7 TRBV23-1 CASSRGRSTSLVLRKQYF
TRBJ2-7 TRBV12-3/TRBV12-4 CASSPEGRGSYEQYF
TRBJ1-6 TRBV18 CASSPRDSEGSLHF
TRBJ1-5 TRBV20-1 CSAKGIDNQPQHF
TRBJ1-1 TRBV7-9 CLAGTVNTEAFF
TRBJ1-1 TRBV19 CASSIAGQLNTEAFF
TRBJ2-1 TRBV12-3/TRBV12-4 CASSSGQTYNEQFF
TRBJ1-6 TRBV2 CASSESSYNSPLHF
TRBJ2-1 TRBV20-1 CSARKRAGGTYNEQFF
TRBJ1-5 TRBV20-1 CSARGTGFNPPQHF
TRBJ1-1 TRBV15 CATRTDRGNTEAFF
TRBJ1-5 TRBV10-3 CAISAGQSGQPQHF
TRBJ1-1 TRBV12-3/TRBV12-4 CASRTGTNMNTEAFF
TRBJ2-2 TRBV7-9 CASSLDFRLAPNTGELFF
TRBJ1-2 TRBV14 CASSLGLTYGYTF
TRBJ1-4 TRBV2 CASSVIRGGGEKLFF
TRBJ2-3 TRBV7-2 CASSFMDGGTDTQYF
TRBJ2-7 TRBV29-1 CSVEDRLAGVGEQYF
TRBJ1-2 TRBV2 CASSVGGGYTF
TRBJ1-2 TRBV20-1 CSARVTAGGYTF
TRBJ2-1 TRBV6-2/TRBV6-3 CASRRGGDEQFF
TRBJ2-1 TRBV18 CASSPLRESFF
TRBJ1-1 TRBV11-2 CATVAGRAFF
TRBJ2-7 TRBV12-3/TRBV12-4 CASSPPAWQAYEQYF
TRBJ2-3 TRBV20-1 CSASGNSDTQYF
TRBJ2-5 TRBV4-1 CASSQFSGGASYF
TRBJ2-5 TRBV25-1 CASSVGPGTGKTQYF
TRBJ2-7 TRBV20-1 CSARDAAGSKYF
TRBJ2-4 TRBV12-3/TRBV12-4 CASSAGMGRANIQYF
TRBJ1-2 TRBV30 CAWSVRLGDVYGYTF
TRBJ1-1 TRBV3-1 CASSQGRQGHTEAFF
TRBJ2-1 TRBV7-9 CASSARSSYNEQFF
TRBJ2-3 TRBV6-5 CASSSTGGINTDTQYF
TRBJ1-1 TRBV6-6 CASSTFREWDEAFF
TRBJ2-7 TRBV29-1 CSVGFLSSYEQYF
TRBJ2-7 TRBV27 CASSYIGSGSDEQYF
TRBJ2-7 TRBV25-1 CASRDGSNSYEQYF
TRBJ2-7 TRBV6-5 CASRIQGNHYEQYF
TRBJ2-7 TRBV20-1 CSARWVSQHEQYF
TRBJ2-2 TRBV12-3/TRBV12-4 CASSSGGDTGELFF